One TCR beta chain is described in this entry. Authors' processing steps: Estimated nucleated cell counts came from reference gene primer amplification. Produced via immunoSEQ multiplex PCR; TCRdb's table is partial and in-frame only. Clonal size and the V and J genes are those of that table, whereas D and trimming came from the DNA. Altogether more than 90,000 clones are present, approximately 81% being singletons, with the ten largest covering over 3.5%. This specimen comes from a study of blood T cell repertoires in COVID-19. For the study at large: Sample material is recorded as cDNA or gDNA derived from T cells, B-cell-depleted T cells, or PBMCs.

The sequencing sample was made of peripheral blood. The sequence was obtained from a man in his 60s with acute or convalescent COVID-19.

The DNA of the CDR3 is TGTGCCAGCAGATTAACAGGGGGACAGCCCCAGCATTTT. Protein product: CASRLTGGQPQHF. This chain connects TRBV6-1 to TRBJ1-5, with TRBD1 identical over 8 bases. This CDR3 has 13 residues. Germline V lookup: CDR1 MNHNS, CDR2 SASEGT. V was clipped by 6 bases and J by 7 bases; unmatched bases: 5.